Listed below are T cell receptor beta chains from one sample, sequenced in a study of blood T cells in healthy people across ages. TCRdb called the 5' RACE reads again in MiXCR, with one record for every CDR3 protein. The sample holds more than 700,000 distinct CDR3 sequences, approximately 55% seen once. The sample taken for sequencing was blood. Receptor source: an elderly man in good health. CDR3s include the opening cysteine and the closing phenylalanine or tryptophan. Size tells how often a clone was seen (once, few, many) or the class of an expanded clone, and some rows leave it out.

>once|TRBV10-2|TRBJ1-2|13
CASMEGAVYGYTF
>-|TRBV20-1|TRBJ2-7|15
CSTTSGITSYREQYF
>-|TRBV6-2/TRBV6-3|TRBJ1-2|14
CASRPSASDYGYTF
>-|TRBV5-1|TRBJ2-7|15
CASSLGTSGSHEQYF
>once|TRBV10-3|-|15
CAISQLAGGPETQYF
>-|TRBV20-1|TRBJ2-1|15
CSAHQREASGNEQFF
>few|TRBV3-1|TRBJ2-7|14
CASSFPGLSYEQYF
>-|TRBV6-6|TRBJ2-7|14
CASSGTGLVYEQYF
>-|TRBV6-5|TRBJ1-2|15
CASSPRRVQYYGYTF
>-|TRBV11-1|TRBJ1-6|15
CASSLAANGYSPLHF
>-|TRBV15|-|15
CATSREGSSYNEQYF
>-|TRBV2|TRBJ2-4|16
CVSSVSAGEVSNIQYF
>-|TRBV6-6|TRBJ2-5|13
CASRAVGEETQYF
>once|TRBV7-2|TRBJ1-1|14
CASSLEGALTEAFF
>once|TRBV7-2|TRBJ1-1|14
CASSPLWGNTEAFF
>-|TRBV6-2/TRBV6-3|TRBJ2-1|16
CASSYLTEGAGNEQFF
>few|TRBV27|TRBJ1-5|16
CASSLLGQGSNQPQHF
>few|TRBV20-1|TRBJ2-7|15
CSARRGDRGLYEQYF
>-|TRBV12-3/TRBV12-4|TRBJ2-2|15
CASSPGHPNTGELFF
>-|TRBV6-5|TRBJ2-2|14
CASSRTANTGELFF
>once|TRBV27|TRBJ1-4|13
CASLDRVNEKLFF
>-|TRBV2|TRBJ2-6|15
CASSQGRSGANVLTF
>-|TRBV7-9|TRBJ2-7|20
CASSLAGRREISRIKWEQYF
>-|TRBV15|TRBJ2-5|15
CATRSDGGDQEAQYF
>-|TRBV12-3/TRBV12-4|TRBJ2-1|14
CASSLGGRYNEQFF
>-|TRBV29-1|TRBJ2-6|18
CSVVWFGAAVSGANVLTF
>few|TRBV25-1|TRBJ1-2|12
CASSGLLDGYTF
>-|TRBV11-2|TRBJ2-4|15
CASSLPRAAKNIQYF
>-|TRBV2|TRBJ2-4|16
CASGPAGNLAKNIQYF
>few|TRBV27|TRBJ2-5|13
CASKLTIQETQYF
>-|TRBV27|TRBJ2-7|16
CASSLSPLTSSYEQYF
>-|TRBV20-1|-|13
CSVTGQDTYEQYF
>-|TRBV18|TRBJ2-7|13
CASFQTGSYEQYF
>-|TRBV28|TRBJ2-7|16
CASSSPHGTGPYEQYF
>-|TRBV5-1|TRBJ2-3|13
CASFEGGDRYAYF
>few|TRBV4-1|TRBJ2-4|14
CASSQEDSKNIQYF
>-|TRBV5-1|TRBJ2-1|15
CASSPNSGAVNEQFF
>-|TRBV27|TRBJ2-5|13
CASSLSGWGTQYF
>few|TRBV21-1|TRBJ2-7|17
CVSSKGTRGPGTYEQYF
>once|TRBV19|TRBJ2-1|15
CASSPNGGTYNEQFF
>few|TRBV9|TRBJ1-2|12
CASSGTGSGYTF
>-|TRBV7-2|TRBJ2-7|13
CASSLEPGNEQYF
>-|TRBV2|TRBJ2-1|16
CASSEVRPSSGNEQFF
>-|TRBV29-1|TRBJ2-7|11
CSVENMYEQYF